This TCR beta chain originates from a study of blood T cell repertoires in COVID-19. How the authors handled the data: Reference gene primer amplification yielded estimated nucleated cell counts. The assay was immunoSEQ multiplex PCR, and TCRdb's table has in-frame clones only and misses some. That table furnishes V, J and clone size, whereas the DNA furnished D and trimming. The sample gives about 300,000 clones, 75% to 90% of which show up once; around 4.4% is in the top ten. Trimming cost V 3 bases and J 3 bases; bases outside gene matches: 10. The germline V gene has CDR1 SGHRS and CDR2 YFSETQ. The CDR3 extends over 17 amino acids.

The sequence was obtained from a man aged 40-55 years with acute or convalescent COVID-19. Input material: peripheral blood. The J gene is TRBJ1-4, the V gene TRBV5-1, with TRBD1 identical over 8 bases. This CDR3 is CASSWPRQGTANEKLFF. CDR3 DNA: TGCGCCAGCAGCTGGCCACGACAGGGGACGGCTAATGAAAAACTGTTTTTT.